This T cell receptor (beta chain) emerged from a study of T-cell memory formation after mild COVID-19. TCRdb analysed the 5' RACE reads with MiXCR anew, one entry per CDR3 protein. Of about 270,000 distinct CDR3 sequences listed, about 16% were seen once; the top ten hold 23%. This clonotype came up a few times. V was clipped by 4 bases and J by 8 bases, with 12 bases between them. CDR3 length: 12 amino acids. The germline CDR1 and CDR2 sequences are SQVTM and ANQGSEA. This TCR derives from a man between 18 and 29 years old who had mild COVID-19 (a few samples of this study predate the infection). Cell type and time point are not known. The chain employs TRBV29-1 and TRBJ2-1; TRBD1 is a possible D gene (6 bases). Sequenced sample: PBMCs or a T cell subset sorted from them (not recorded which). The CDR3 nucleotides are TGCAGCGTTGCCAGCTACAGGGATGAGCAGTTCTTC. As protein: CSVASYRDEQFF.